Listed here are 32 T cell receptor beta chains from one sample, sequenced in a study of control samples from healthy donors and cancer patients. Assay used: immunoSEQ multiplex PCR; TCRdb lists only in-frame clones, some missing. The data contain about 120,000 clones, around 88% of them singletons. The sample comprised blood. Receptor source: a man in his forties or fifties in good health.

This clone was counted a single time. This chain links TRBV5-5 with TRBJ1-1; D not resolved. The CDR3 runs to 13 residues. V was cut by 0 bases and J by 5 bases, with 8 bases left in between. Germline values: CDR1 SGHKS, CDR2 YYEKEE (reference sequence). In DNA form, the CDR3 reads TGTGCCAGCAGCTTGGTGGTGGATACTGAAGCTTTCTTT. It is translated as CASSLVVDTEAFF.

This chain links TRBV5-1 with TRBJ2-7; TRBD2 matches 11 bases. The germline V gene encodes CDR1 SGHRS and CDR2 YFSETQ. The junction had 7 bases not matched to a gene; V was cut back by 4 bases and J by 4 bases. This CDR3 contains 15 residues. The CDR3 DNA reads TGCGCCAGCAGCCCCCGACTAGCGGGGATATACGAGCAGTACTTC. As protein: CASSPRLAGIYEQYF.

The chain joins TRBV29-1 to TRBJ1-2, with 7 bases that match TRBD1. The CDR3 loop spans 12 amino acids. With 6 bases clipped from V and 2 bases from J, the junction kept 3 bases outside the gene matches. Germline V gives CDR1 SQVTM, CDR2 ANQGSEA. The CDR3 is CSVVTGNYGYTF. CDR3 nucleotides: TGCAGCGTCGTGACAGGGAACTATGGCTACACCTTC.

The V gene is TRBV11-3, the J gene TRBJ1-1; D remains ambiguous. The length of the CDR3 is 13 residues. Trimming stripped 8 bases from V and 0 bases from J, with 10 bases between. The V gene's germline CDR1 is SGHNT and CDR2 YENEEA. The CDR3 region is CASSGQMNTEAFF. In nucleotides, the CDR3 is TGTGCCAGCTCCGGGCAGATGAACACTGAAGCTTTCTTT.

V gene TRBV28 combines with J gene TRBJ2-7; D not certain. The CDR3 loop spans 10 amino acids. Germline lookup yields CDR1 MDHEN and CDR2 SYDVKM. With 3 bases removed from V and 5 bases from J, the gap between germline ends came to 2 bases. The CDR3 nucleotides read TGTGCCAGCAGTTTTAACGAGCAGTACTTC. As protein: CASSFNEQYF.

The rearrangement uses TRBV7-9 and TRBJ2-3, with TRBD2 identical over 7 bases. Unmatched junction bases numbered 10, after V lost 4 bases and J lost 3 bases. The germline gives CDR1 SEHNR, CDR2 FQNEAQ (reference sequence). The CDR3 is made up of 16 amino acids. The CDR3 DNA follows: TGTGCCAGCAGCTCCGCAGCGGGGTGGAATACAGATACGCAGTATTTT. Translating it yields CASSSAAGWNTDTQYF. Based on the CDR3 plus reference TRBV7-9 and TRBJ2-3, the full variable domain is DTGVSQNPRHKITKRGQNVTFRCDPISEHNRLYWYRQTLGQGPEFLTYFQNEAQLEKSRLLSDRFSAERPKGSFSTLEIQRTEQGDSAMYLCASSSAAGWNTDTQYFGPGTRLTVL.

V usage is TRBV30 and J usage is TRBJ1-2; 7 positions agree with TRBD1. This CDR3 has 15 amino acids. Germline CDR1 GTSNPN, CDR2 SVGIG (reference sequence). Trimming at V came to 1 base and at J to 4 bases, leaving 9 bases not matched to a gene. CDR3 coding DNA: TGTGCCTGGAGTGCCCGCGACAGGGCGATCTATGGCTACACCTTC. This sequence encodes CAWSARDRAIYGYTF.

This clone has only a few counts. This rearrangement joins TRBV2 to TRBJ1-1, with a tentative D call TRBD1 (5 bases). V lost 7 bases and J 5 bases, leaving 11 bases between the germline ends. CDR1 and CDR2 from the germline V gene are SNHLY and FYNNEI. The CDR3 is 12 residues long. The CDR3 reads CASMQGGTEAFF. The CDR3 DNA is TGTGCCAGCATGCAGGGTGGAACTGAAGCTTTCTTT.

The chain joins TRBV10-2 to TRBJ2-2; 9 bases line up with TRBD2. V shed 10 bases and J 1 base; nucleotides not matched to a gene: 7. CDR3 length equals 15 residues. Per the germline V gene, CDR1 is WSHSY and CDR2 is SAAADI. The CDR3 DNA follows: TGCGCCACCTCCGGACTAGCGATGAACACCGGGGAGCTGTTTTTT. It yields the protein CATSGLAMNTGELFF.

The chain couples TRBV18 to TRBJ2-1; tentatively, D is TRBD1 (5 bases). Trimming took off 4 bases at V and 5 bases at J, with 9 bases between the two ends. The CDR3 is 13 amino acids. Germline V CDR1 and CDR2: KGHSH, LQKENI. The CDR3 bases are TGTGCCAGCTCACTGGAAGGGGACAATGAGCAGTTCTTC. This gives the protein CASSLEGDNEQFF.

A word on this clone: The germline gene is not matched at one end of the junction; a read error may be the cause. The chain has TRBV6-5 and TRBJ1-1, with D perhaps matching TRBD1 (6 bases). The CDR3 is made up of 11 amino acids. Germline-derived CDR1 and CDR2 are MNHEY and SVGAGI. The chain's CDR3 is CATGWRTEAFF. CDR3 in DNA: TGCGCAACAGGGTGGAGAACTGAAGCTTTCTTT.

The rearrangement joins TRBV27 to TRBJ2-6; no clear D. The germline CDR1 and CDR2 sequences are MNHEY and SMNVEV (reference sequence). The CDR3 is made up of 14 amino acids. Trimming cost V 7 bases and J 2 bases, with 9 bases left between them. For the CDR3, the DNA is TGTGCCAGCAAACTTAGGGCTGGGGCCAACGTCCTGACTTTC. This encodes CASKLRAGANVLTF.

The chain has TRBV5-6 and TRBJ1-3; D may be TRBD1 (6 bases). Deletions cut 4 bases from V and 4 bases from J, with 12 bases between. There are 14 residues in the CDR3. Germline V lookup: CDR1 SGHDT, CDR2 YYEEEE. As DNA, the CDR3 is TGTGCCAGCAGCCGTACAGGGTACGGAAACACCATATATTTT. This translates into CASSRTGYGNTIYF.

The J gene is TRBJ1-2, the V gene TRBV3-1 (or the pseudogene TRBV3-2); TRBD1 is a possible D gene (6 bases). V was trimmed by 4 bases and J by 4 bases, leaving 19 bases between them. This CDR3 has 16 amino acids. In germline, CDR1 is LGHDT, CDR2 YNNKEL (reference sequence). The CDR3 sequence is CASSRDTGIYGYGYTF. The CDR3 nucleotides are TGTGCCAGCAGCCGGGACACAGGGATCTATGGCTATGGCTACACCTTC.

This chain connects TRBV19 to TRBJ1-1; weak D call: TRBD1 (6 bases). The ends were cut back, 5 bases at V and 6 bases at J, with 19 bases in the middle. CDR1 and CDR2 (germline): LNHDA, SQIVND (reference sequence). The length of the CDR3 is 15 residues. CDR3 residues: CASSLFLGGKAEAFF. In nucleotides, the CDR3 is TGTGCCAGTAGTTTATTTTTAGGGGGGAAGGCTGAAGCTTTCTTT.

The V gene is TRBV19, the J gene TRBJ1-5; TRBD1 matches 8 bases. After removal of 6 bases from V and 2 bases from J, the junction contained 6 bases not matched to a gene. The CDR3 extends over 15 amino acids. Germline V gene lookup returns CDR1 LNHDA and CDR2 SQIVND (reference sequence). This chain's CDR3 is CASRPGGIRNQPQHF. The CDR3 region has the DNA TGTGCCAGTAGGCCAGGGGGCATTCGCAATCAGCCCCAGCATTTT.

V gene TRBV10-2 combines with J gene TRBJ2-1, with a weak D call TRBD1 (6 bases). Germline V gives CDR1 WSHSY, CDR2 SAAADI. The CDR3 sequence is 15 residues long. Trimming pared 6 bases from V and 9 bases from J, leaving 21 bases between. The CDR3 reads CASRPQGTYFSEQFF. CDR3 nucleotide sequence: TGCGCCAGCAGACCACAGGGTACATATTTTAGTGAGCAGTTCTTC.

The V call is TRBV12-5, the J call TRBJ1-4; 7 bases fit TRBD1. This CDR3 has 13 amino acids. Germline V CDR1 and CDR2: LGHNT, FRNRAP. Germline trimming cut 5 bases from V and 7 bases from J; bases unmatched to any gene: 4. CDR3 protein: CASGADRVEKLFF. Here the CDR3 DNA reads TGTGCTAGTGGTGCCGACAGGGTTGAAAAACTGTTTTTT.

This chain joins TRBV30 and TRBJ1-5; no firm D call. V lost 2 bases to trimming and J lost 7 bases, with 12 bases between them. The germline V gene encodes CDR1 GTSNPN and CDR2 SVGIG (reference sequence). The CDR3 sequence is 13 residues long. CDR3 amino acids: CAWSWGVRQPQHF. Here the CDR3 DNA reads TGTGCCTGGAGTTGGGGAGTGAGGCAGCCCCAGCATTTT. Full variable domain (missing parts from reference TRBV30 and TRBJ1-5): SQTIHQWPATLVQPVGSPLSLECTVEGTSNPNLYWYRQAAGRGLQLLFYSVGIGQISSEVPQNLSASRPQDRQFILSSKKLLLSDSGFYLCAWSWGVRQPQHFGDGTRLSIL.

The CDR3 loop reads CASSINPQNNSPLHF. The CDR3 DNA follows: TGTGCCAGTAGTATAAATCCTCAGAATAATTCACCCCTCCACTTT. The chain joins TRBV19 to TRBJ1-6; D is unclear. V was pared by 2 bases and J by 5 bases, with 10 bases between. CDR1 is LNHDA and CDR2 is SQIVND in the germline V gene (reference sequence). The CDR3 consists of 15 residues.

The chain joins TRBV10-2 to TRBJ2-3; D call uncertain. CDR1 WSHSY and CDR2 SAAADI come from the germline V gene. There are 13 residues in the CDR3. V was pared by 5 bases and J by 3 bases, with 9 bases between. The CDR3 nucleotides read TGCGCCAGCAGTCGCCTTTATACAGATACGCAGTATTTT. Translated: CASSRLYTDTQYF.

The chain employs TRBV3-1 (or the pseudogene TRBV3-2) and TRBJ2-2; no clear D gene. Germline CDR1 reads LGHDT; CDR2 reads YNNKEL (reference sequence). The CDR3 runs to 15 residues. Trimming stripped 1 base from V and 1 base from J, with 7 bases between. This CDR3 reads CASSQVHLNTGELFF. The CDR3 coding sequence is TGTGCCAGCAGCCAAGTCCACCTGAACACCGGGGAGCTGTTTTTT.

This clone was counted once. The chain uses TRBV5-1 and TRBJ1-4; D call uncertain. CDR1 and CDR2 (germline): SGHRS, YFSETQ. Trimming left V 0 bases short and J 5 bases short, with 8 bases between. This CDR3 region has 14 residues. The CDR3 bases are TGCGCCAGCAGCTTGGAGGGAAACAATGAAAAACTGTTTTTT. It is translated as CASSLEGNNEKLFF. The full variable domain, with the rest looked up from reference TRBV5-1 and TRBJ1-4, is KAGVTQTPRYLIKTRGQQVTLSCSPISGHRSVSWYQQTPGQGLQFLFEYFSETQRNKGNFPGRFSGRQFSNSRSEMNVSTLELGDSALYLCASSLEGNNEKLFFGSGTQLSVL.

The CDR3 sequence is CASSYVTGELFF. As DNA, the CDR3 is TGTGCCAGCAGTTACGTCACCGGGGAGCTGTTTTTT. The chain combines TRBV6-6 with TRBJ2-2; D unresolved. This CDR3 has 12 residues. CDR1 is MNHNY and CDR2 is SVGAGI in the germline V gene (reference sequence). The ends were cut back, 2 bases at V and 4 bases at J, with 2 bases in the middle.

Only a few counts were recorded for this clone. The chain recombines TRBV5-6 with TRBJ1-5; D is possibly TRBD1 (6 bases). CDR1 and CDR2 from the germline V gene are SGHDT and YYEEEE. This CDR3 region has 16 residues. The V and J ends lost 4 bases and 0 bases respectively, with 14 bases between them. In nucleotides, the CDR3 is TGTGCCAGCAGCAAGGGGGGGAGATCTAGCAATCAGCCCCAGCATTTT. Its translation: CASSKGGRSSNQPQHF.

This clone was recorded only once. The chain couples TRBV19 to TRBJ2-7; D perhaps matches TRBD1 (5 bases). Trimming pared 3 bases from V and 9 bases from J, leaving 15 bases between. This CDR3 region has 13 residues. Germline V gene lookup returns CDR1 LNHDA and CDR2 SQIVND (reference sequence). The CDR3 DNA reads TGTGCCAGTAGTATCCAGGGCCCGAGCGTGCAGTACTTC. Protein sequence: CASSIQGPSVQYF. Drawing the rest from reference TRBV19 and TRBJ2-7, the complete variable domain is DGGITQSPKYLFRKEGQNVTLSCEQNLNHDAMYWYRQDPGQGLRLIYYSQIVNDFQKGDIAEGYSVSREKKESFPLTVTSAQKNPTAFYLCASSIQGPSVQYFGPGTRLTVT.

The CDR3: CASSPRQGRGYEQYF. DNA for the CDR3: TGTGCCAGCAGCCCTCGACAGGGGAGGGGATACGAGCAGTACTTC. The chain carries TRBV7-2 and TRBJ2-7, with D perhaps matching TRBD1 (8 bases). The V gene lost 5 bases and the J gene lost 4 bases, with 18 bases spanning the gap. Germline V lookup: CDR1 SGHTA, CDR2 FQGNSA. The CDR3 consists of 15 residues.

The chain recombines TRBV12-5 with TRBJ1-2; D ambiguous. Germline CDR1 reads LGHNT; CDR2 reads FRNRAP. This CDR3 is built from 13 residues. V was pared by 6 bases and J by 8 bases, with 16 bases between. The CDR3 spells CASGSDGAFGYTF. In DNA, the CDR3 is TGTGCTAGTGGCTCCGACGGAGCGTTCGGCTACACCTTC.

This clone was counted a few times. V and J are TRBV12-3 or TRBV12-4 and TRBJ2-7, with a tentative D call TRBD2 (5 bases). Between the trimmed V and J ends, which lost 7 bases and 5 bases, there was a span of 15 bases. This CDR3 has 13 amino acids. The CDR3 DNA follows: TGTGCCAGCAAGATAACTAGTGGCGACGAGCAGTACTTC. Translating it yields CASKITSGDEQYF.

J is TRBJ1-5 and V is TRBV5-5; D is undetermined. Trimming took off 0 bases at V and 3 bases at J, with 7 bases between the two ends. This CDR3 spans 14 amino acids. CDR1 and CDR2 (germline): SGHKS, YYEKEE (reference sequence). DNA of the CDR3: TGTGCCAGCAGCTTGGTGGACGACAATCAGCCCCAGCATTTT. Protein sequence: CASSLVDDNQPQHF.

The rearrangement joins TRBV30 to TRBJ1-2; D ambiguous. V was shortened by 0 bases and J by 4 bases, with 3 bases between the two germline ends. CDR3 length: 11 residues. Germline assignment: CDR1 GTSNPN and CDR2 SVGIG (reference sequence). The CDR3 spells CAWSVRYGYTF. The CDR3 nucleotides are TGTGCCTGGAGTGTACGCTATGGCTACACCTTC.

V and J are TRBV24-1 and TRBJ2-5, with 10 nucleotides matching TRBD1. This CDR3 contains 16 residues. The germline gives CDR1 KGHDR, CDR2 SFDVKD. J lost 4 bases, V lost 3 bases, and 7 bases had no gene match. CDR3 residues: CATSDRTGGDGETQYF. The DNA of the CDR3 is TGTGCCACCAGTGATCGGACAGGGGGGGATGGAGAGACCCAGTACTTC.